This T cell receptor (beta chain) is from a study of blood T cell repertoires in COVID-19 (TCRdb year 2020). At the level of the whole study: The collaborator samples originated in the United States, Italy and Spain and spanned the acute and convalescent phases of COVID-19. The repertoires were made available in a free public database intended to serve as a resource for research on the immune response to SARS-CoV-2. Deeply sampled blood TCRbeta repertoires from subjects exposed to, actively infected with, or recovered from COVID-19 were included in the dataset. The prospective study material was composed of cDNA or gDNA derived from T cells, B-cell-depleted T cells, or PBMCs. A de-identified subject ID, COVID-19 status, age in years and sex were almost always included in the sample metadata. The samples were drawn from the first 160 participants of the ongoing ImmuneRACE study and from over a thousand subjects provided by 6 global collaborators. Where HLA class I and class II types were available, the types were taken from metadata supplied by the sample provider, not from assay-based typing.

The immunoSEQ Assay, a bias-controlled multiplex PCR, was used to amplify TCRbeta CDR3 regions from genomic DNA. On the authors' methods: The number of nucleated cells in each sample was estimated from the amplification of reference gene primers within the assay. To quantify the absolute abundance of each unique TCRbeta CDR3 rearrangement, sequence reads were collapsed and filtered. For each sample, productive Simpson clonality was calculated by taking the square root of Simpson's diversity index across productive rearrangements. The immuneACCESS repertoire file appears here via TCRdb, limited to in-frame rearrangements. These files lack a portion of the clones; in checked studies, under half of the deficit traces to unresolved V genes, and the cause of the others is not known. That table gives V, J and clone size, and the DNA gave D and trimming. A total of some 350,000 clones appear in this sample, around 90% of them only once. The ten largest account for about 7% of the sample.

As concerns this clone: Which antigen it targets is not known. Per-base quality was not reported, and no clone a single base away is much larger than it.

Whole blood was collected in K2EDTA tubes by collaborating institutions according to the institutions' own protocols. For TCRbeta analysis, collaborator samples were shipped as frozen whole blood, as isolated PBMCs, or as DNA extracted from either sample type. General findings and caveats noted by the study authors: How much clinical and demographic metadata was included differed by source and by participant, and the metadata was provided uncurated.

CDR1 and CDR2 are read off the germline V gene as LGHNA and YSLEER. The CDR3 sequence holds 16 residues, the cysteine and phenylalanine included. Of the read, only the CDR3 DNA is kept; its 48 bases are in frame from base 1. Clipping removes 5 bases from V and 3 bases from J, with 11 as the unmatched junction base count. The receptor chain draws on TRBV4-3 and TRBJ2-7; the junction holds 9 bases that match TRBD2. The clonotype comes from a young man with active or convalescent COVID-19. Sequenced sample: peripheral blood. The bases are TGCGCCAGCAGCGACGGATGGACTAGCGAGAACTACGAGCAGTACTTC. This is translated as CASSDGWTSENYEQYF.